One sample yielded the 9 T cell receptor beta chains listed below, sequenced in a study of blood T cell repertoires in COVID-19. Method: immunoSEQ multiplex PCR; TCRdb's copy keeps in-frame clones and lacks some. This repertoire shows 200,000 to 250,000 clones, 90% found once; its top ten account for roughly 16%. The sequenced sample consisted of PBMCs or T cells enriched from blood (not recorded which). The receptors here all came from a man aged 25-45 years who had been exposed to COVID-19.

This rearrangement joins TRBV6-6 to TRBJ1-5; D remains unclear. The CDR3 is 16 residues long. Germline loops: CDR1 MNHNY, CDR2 SVGAGI (reference sequence). V was pared by 0 bases and J by 0 bases, with 9 bases between. The CDR3 here is CASSYSVSDSNQPQHF. CDR3 DNA sequence: TGTGCCAGCAGTTACTCGGTTAGCGATAGCAATCAGCCCCAGCATTTT.

This chain uses TRBV2 with TRBJ2-1, with a possible D match to TRBD1 (6 bases). This CDR3 spans 12 amino acids. V was pared by 5 bases and J by 4 bases, with 6 bases between. The germline V gene encodes CDR1 SNHLY and CDR2 FYNNEI. In DNA form, the CDR3 reads TGTGCCAGCAGTAGGGGGTACAATGAGCAGTTCTTC. Protein: CASSRGYNEQFF.

The table lists this clone with a count of one. V and J are TRBV19 and TRBJ1-1; D perhaps matches TRBD1 (6 bases). The germline V gene has CDR1 LNHDA and CDR2 SQIVND (reference sequence). CDR3 length equals 13 residues. Trimming removed 3 bases at V and 4 bases at J, with 9 bases between. CDR3 residues: CASSMLGGTEAFF. CDR3 DNA sequence: TGTGCCAGTAGTATGTTAGGGGGCACTGAAGCTTTCTTT.

V and J are TRBV30 and TRBJ1-2, with D uncertain. CDR3 length: 11 amino acids. V lost 2 bases, J lost 6 bases, and 7 bases lay in between. Germline lookup yields CDR1 GTSNPN and CDR2 SVGIG (reference sequence). The CDR3 loop reads CAWSIQNGYTF. Written as DNA, the CDR3 is TGTGCCTGGAGTATACAGAATGGCTACACCTTC.

The gene calls are TRBV28 and TRBJ2-1; D might be TRBD2 (6 bases). The CDR3 sequence is 16 residues long. Germline V gene sequence: CDR1 MDHEN, CDR2 SYDVKM. V lost 4 bases and J lost 1, with 14 bases in between. In DNA form, the CDR3 reads TGTGCCAGCAGTTCCTCCGCCGGGGGTTCCTACAATGAGCAGTTCTTC. Translation gives CASSSSAGGSYNEQFF.

The chain employs TRBV6-5 and TRBJ1-1, with a weak D call TRBD1 (6 bases). Germline V gene sequence: CDR1 MNHEY, CDR2 SVGAGI. CDR3 length equals 14 residues. The V end lost 4 bases, the J end lost 1 base, and 10 bases lay between the germline ends. CDR3 loop: CASSSDRKNTEAFF. As DNA, the CDR3 is TGTGCCAGCAGTTCTGACAGGAAGAACACTGAAGCTTTCTTT.

The chain combines TRBV15 with TRBJ2-2; D gene ambiguous. The V end lost 0 bases, the J end lost 6 bases, and 8 bases lay between the germline ends. CDR3 size: 14 residues. Germline CDR1 LNHNV, CDR2 YYDKDF (reference sequence). This CDR3 reads CATSRDLSAGELFF. The CDR3 nucleotides are TGTGCCACCAGCAGAGATCTGTCTGCCGGGGAGCTGTTTTTT.

The chain recombines TRBV10-2 with TRBJ1-6; D ambiguous. The germline V and J ends were trimmed by 3 bases and 8 bases, with 11 bases remaining between them. The CDR3 loop spans 14 amino acids. The germline CDR1 and CDR2 sequences are WSHSY and SAAADI. CDR3 region: CASSDHTRDSPLHF. The CDR3 region has the DNA TGCGCCAGCAGTGATCATACGAGAGATTCACCCCTCCACTTT.

This rearrangement joins TRBV10-3 to TRBJ2-1, with D unresolved. The CDR3 consists of 12 residues. Trimming cost V 0 bases and J 8 bases, with 5 bases left between them. The germline V gene has CDR1 ENHRY and CDR2 SYGVKD. The DNA of the CDR3 is TGTGCCATCAGTGAGTCGTCAGATGAGCAGTTCTTC. Encoded protein: CAISESSDEQFF.